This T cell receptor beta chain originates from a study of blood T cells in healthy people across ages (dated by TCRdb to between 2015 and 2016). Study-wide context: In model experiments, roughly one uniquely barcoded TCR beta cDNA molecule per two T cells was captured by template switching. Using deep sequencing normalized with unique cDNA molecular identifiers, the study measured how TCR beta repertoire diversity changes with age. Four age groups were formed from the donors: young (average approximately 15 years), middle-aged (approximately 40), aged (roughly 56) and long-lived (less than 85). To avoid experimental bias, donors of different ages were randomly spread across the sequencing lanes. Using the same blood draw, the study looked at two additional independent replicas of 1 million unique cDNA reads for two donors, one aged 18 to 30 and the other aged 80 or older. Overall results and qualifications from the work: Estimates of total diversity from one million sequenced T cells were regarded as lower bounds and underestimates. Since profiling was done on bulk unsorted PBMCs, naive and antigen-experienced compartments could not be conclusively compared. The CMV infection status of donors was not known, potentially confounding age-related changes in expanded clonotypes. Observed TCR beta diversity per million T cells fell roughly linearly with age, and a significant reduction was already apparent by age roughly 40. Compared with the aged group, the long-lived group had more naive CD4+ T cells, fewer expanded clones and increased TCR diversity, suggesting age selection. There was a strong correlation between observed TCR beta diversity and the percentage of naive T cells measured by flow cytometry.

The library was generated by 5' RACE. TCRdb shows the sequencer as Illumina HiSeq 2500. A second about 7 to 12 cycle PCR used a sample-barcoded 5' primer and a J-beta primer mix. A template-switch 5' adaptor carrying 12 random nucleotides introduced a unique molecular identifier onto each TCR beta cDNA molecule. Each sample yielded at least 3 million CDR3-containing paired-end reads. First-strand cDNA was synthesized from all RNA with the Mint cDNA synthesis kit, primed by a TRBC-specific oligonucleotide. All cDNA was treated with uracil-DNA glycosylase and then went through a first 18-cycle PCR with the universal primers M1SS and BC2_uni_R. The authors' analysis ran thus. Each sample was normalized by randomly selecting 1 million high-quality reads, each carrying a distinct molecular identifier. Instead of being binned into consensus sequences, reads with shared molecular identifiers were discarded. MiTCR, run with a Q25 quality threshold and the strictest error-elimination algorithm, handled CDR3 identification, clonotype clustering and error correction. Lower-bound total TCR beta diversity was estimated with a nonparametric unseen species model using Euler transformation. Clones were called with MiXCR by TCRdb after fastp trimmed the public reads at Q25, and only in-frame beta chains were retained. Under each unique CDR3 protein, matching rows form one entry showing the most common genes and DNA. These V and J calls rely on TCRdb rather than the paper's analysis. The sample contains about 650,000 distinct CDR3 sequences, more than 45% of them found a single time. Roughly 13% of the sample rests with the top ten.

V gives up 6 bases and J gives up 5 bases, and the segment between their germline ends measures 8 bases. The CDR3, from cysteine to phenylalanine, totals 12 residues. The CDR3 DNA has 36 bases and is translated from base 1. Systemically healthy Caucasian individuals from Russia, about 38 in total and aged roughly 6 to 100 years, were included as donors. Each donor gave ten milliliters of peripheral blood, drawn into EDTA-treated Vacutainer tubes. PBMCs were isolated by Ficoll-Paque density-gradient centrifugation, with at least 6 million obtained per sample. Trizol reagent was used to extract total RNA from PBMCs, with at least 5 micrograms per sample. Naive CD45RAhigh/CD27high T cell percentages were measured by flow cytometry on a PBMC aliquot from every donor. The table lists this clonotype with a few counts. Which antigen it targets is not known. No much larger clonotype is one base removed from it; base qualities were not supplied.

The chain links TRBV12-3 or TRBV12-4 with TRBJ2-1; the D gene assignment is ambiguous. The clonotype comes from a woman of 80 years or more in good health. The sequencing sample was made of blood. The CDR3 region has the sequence CASRKVDNEQFF. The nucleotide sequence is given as TGTGCCAGCAGGAAGGTAGACAATGAGCAGTTCTTC.